This T cell receptor (beta chain) was observed in a study of shared clonotypes between healthy human individuals. Turning to the study itself: The study used three CD4 naive, three CD4 memory, two CD8 naive and one CD8 memory plate per donor.

Investigators spread the genomic DNA of each subset evenly over several immunoSEQ plates. Some clones are missing from TCRdb's copy, which holds only in-frame ones; the method was immunoSEQ multiplex PCR. The sample has over a million clones, 60% to 80% seen once. CDR1 and CDR2 from the germline V gene are MGHRA and YSYEKL. J lost 5 bases, V lost 3 bases, and 7 bases had no gene match. CDR3 length equals 14 residues. Both subsets, CD45RA+ naive and CD45RA-negative memory, were split from the CD4+ cells. The chain links TRBV4-1 to TRBJ2-7; 7 bases line up with TRBD2. The sequencing sample was made of memory CD4+ T cells sorted from blood. The subset here: CD45RA-negative fraction. The origin of this receptor is a man younger than 30 in good health. The CDR3 protein is CASSQGGSVNEQYF. Written as DNA, the CDR3 is TGCGCCAGCAGCCAGGGCGGGAGCGTCAACGAGCAGTACTTC.